These 15 T cell receptor beta chains share one sample of origin, sequenced in a study of blood T cells in healthy people across ages. Primed by a sample-barcoded 5' primer and a J-beta primer mix, a second PCR proceeded for 7 to 11 cycles. TCRdb fed the 5' RACE reads into MiXCR, producing one record per CDR3 protein. The sample records 1.5 million to 2 million distinct CDR3 sequences, under 30% being singletons. The sequenced sample was blood. These receptor sequences come from a woman under 40 in good health.

In this sample, this clonotype turned up many times. The chain is built from TRBV10-3 and TRBJ2-7; maybe TRBD1 (5 bases). Trimming took 6 bases from V and 1 from J, leaving 10 bases between them. The CDR3 is 13 amino acids. Germline CDR1 and CDR2: ENHRY and SYGVKD. DNA of the CDR3: TGTGCCATCAGCGAAGACAGTTCCTACGAGCAGTACTTC. Protein product: CAISEDSSYEQYF.

This clonotype appeared many times. The gene calls are TRBV6-6 and TRBJ1-1, with 7 bases lining up with TRBD1. Per germline, CDR1 MNHNY and CDR2 SVGAGI (reference sequence). With V trimmed by 7 bases and J by 4 bases, 12 bases remained unmatched. The CDR3 is 15 residues long. CDR3: CASKTRGEWGTEAFF. The DNA for the CDR3 is TGTGCCAGCAAGACCAGGGGGGAGTGGGGCACTGAAGCTTTCTTT.

Turning to this clonotype: Being one base from a much bigger clone, this may be a read error. CDR3 sequence reads: CASSHSKEVDRSEQYF. The CDR3 DNA sequence: TGTGCCAGCAGTCACTCCAAGGAGGTGGATAGGAGCGAGCAGTACTTC. The chain is built from TRBV6-6 and TRBJ2-7; D is perhaps TRBD2 (5 bases). CDR1 and CDR2 from the germline V gene are MNHNY and SVGAGI (reference sequence). This CDR3 is 16 amino acids long.

This clonotype was detected a few times. At one end, the junction sequence differs from germline, possibly due to a read error. This rearrangement joins TRBV9 to TRBJ2-3; D possibly corresponds to TRBD2 (6 bases). CDR1 is SGDLS and CDR2 is YYNGEE in the germline V gene. The CDR3 is 14 amino acids. The CDR3 DNA sequence: TGTGCCGGCAGCGTAGACGGGAGCCCAGATACGCAGTATTTT. It specifies CAGSVDGSPDTQYF.

The CDR3 DNA follows: TGTGCCAGCAGTGAGTGGGGGAGGGGGGATAGCAATCAGCCCCAGCATTTT. Its protein product is CASSEWGRGDSNQPQHF. This sequence joins TRBV6-1 and TRBJ1-5; tentative D call: TRBD1 (6 bases). The CDR3 has 17 residues. V was shortened by 3 bases and J by 0 bases, with 15 bases between the two germline ends. The germline CDR1 and CDR2 sequences are MNHNS and SASEGT.

V usage is TRBV2 and J usage is TRBJ2-3; TRBD2 aligns across 7 bases. Unmatched junction bases numbered 2, after V lost 2 bases and J lost 0 bases. CDR3 length equals 15 residues. Germline V CDR1 and CDR2: SNHLY, FYNNEI. The CDR3 region has the DNA TGTGCCAGCAGTGAATTTAGCGGGAGCACAGATACGCAGTATTTT. Amino acids: CASSEFSGSTDTQYF. The complete variable domain, with remaining parts taken from reference TRBV2 and TRBJ2-3, reads EPEVTQTPSHQVTQMGQEVILRCVPISNHLYFYWYRQILGQKVEFLVSFYNNEISEKSEIFDDQFSVERPDGSNFTLKIRSTKLEDSAMYFCASSEFSGSTDTQYFGPGTRLTVL.

The genes are TRBV12-3 or TRBV12-4 and TRBJ1-1; no clear D. Trimming removed 1 base from V and 7 bases from J, with 4 bases in between. This CDR3 has 11 amino acids. This CDR3 is CASSLESEAFF. For the CDR3, the DNA is TGTGCCAGCAGTTTAGAAAGTGAAGCTTTCTTT.

For this clonotype: This may come from a read error, since a much larger clone is one base off. The chain couples TRBV27 to TRBJ2-4; TRBD2 matches 7 bases. The closer fit of TRBJ2-7 to the DNA end suggests the J call may be wrong. CDR1 and CDR2 (germline): MNHEY, SMNVEV (reference sequence). The CDR3 contains 14 residues. As DNA, the CDR3 is TGTGCCAGCAGGCGACTAGCATTACCTTACGAGCAGTACTTC. Amino acid sequence: CASRRLALPYEQYF.

This clonotype was counted only a few times. The chain joins TRBV7-2 to TRBJ2-1; TRBD2 aligns across 13 bases. Germline assignment: CDR1 SGHTA and CDR2 FQGNSA. Trimming removed 5 bases from V and 5 bases from J; junction bases left unmatched: 3. This CDR3 is built from 15 residues. Here the CDR3 reads CASSTSGRAHNEQFF. CDR3 coding DNA: TGTGCCAGCAGCACTAGCGGGAGGGCCCACAATGAGCAGTTCTTC.

This clonotype was found a few times. The chain employs TRBV5-1 and TRBJ2-5, with D perhaps TRBD1 or TRBD2 (5 bases each). The germline gives CDR1 SGHRS, CDR2 YFSETQ. Trimming cost V 1 base and J 7 bases, with 11 bases left between them. CDR3 size: 13 residues. CDR3 DNA: TGCGCCAGCAGCTTGTTAAATGGGGGGACCCAGTACTTC. Its translation: CASSLLNGGTQYF.

The chain recombines TRBV14 with TRBJ1-5; D perhaps matches TRBD1 (5 bases). The CDR3 consists of 16 residues. CDR1 and CDR2 from the germline V gene are SGHDN and FVKESK. V was clipped by 1 base and J by 5 bases, with 15 bases between them. Here the CDR3 DNA reads TGTGCCAGCAGCCAAGCCCGGGGGGGGACGCATCAGCCCCAGCATTTT. Translation: CASSQARGGTHQPQHF.

This clonotype was found a few times. The gene calls are TRBV7-2 and TRBJ2-3; TRBD2 might be the D (6 bases). V was trimmed by 0 bases and J by 2 bases, leaving 15 bases between them. The germline gives CDR1 SGHTA, CDR2 FQGNSA. The CDR3 runs 17 residues. CDR3 amino acids: CASSLAGRGTNTDTQYF. CDR3 DNA sequence: TGTGCCAGCAGCTTAGCAGGTCGGGGGACGAACACAGATACGCAGTATTTT. Together with reference TRBV7-2 and TRBJ2-3, the CDR3 gives the full variable domain: GAGVSQSPSNKVTEKGKDVELRCDPISGHTALYWYRQSLGQGLEFLIYFQGNSAPDKSGLPSDRFSAERTGGSVSTLTIQRTQQEDSAVYLCASSLAGRGTNTDTQYFGPGTRLTVL.

This clonotype was observed a few times. The rearrangement uses TRBV6-1 and TRBJ1-2; 7 bases are a match to TRBD1. Germline CDR1 MNHNS, CDR2 SASEGT. There are 16 residues in the CDR3. Trimming cost V 6 bases and J 3 bases; bases outside gene matches: 13. The CDR3 nucleotides are TGTGCCAGCAGCGAGGCCCACAGGGGACGGGACTATGGCTACACCTTC. Translation gives CASSEAHRGRDYGYTF.

This chain uses TRBV5-1 with TRBJ1-4; the match to TRBD1 covers 8 bases. V trimming: 2 bases; J trimming: 2 bases; junction bases outside the gene matches: 14. The CDR3 runs 19 residues. Germline lookup yields CDR1 SGHRS and CDR2 YFSETQ. CDR3: CASSLGVTGGRATNEKLFF. In nucleotides, the CDR3 is TGCGCCAGCAGCTTAGGTGTAACAGGGGGACGAGCGACTAATGAAAAACTGTTTTTT.

The gene calls are TRBV30 and TRBJ1-1, with 9 bases aligning to TRBD1. Germline assignment: CDR1 GTSNPN and CDR2 SVGIG (reference sequence). The CDR3 contains 13 residues. V shed 6 bases, J shed 3 bases, and the junction held 5 bases outside the gene matches. CDR3: CACSGQGYTEAFF. CDR3 DNA: TGTGCCTGCTCGGGACAGGGTTACACTGAAGCTTTCTTT.